The source of this TCR beta chain is a study of T cell responses to AZD1222 COVID-19 vaccine. The wider study: Recipients boosted at about 4 weeks or about 12 weeks are pooled. Study-level findings and limits: None of the repertoires were sampled until the peak T cell response had passed. The study reported that nearly half of spike-specific TCRs target unmutated variant regions. Females made up more of the donors, who were largely white British, and clonal diversity may have come out too low.

The CDR3 runs 14 residues. The V gene's germline CDR1 is SGHTA and CDR2 FQGTGA. V was trimmed by 5 bases and J by 3 bases, leaving 13 bases between them. The data were produced by immunoSEQ multiplex PCR, yet TCRdb's version contains in-frame clones alone and is incomplete. The repertoire holds around 250,000 clones, with over 85% as singletons. Regarding this clone: Antigen unknown.

This TCR was recovered from an adult in good health. The rearrangement links TRBV7-3 to TRBJ2-5; D may be TRBD2 (6 bases). The sequencing here drew on peripheral blood, taken on day 0 of AZD1222 vaccination. This CDR3 is CASSPNGEEETQYF. CDR3 nucleotide sequence: TGTGCCAGCAGCCCAAACGGGGAGGAAGAGACCCAGTACTTC.